Below are 17 T cell receptor beta chains sequenced from a single sample in a study of blood T cell repertoires in COVID-19. Assay: immunoSEQ multiplex PCR; the TCRdb copy retains only in-frame clones and omits some. This sample has about 250,000 clones; 81% occur once, and the top ten carry 7.9%. The sequenced sample was peripheral blood. The receptor set was obtained from a woman aged 80 or older with acute or convalescent COVID-19.

This clone is a singleton in its sample. The same CDR3 can be traced to other DNA sequences in this sample. The rearrangement joins TRBV12-3 or TRBV12-4 to TRBJ1-5; no definite D call. The ends were cut back, 3 bases at V and 9 bases at J, with 6 bases in the middle. The CDR3 loop spans 11 amino acids. The CDR3 coding sequence is TGTGCCAGCAGTTTGGGAGGGCCCCAGCATTTT. It codes for CASSLGGPQHF.

This clone was recorded only once. This rearrangement joins TRBV3-1 (or the pseudogene TRBV3-2) to TRBJ1-6; D may be TRBD1 (5 bases). This CDR3 has 16 residues. Trimming took 4 bases from V and 6 from J, leaving 16 bases between them. Germline V gene data show CDR1 as LGHDT and CDR2 as YNNKEL (reference sequence). CDR3: CASSRGKGLTNSPLHF. CDR3 nucleotides: TGTGCCAGCAGCCGCGGAAAGGGGCTTACTAATTCACCCCTCCACTTT.

V usage is TRBV2 and J usage is TRBJ1-4; 10 bases map to TRBD1. Germline CDR1 is SNHLY and CDR2 is FYNNEI. J lost 6 bases, V lost 9 bases, and 4 bases had no gene match. This CDR3 comprises 13 residues. The CDR3: CARRDRGYEKLFF. CDR3 bases: TGTGCCAGGAGGGACAGGGGATATGAAAAACTGTTTTTT.

The chain recombines TRBV7-2 with TRBJ2-7, with 15 positions matching TRBD2. This CDR3 spans 17 amino acids. V lost 3 bases, J lost 3 bases, and 6 bases stayed unmatched. The germline V gene encodes CDR1 SGHTA and CDR2 FQGNSA. CDR3 DNA sequence: TGTGCCAGCAGCTTCCCGGGACTAGCGGGAGGTCGCTACGAGCAGTACTTC. This gives the protein CASSFPGLAGGRYEQYF.

The chain recombines TRBV7-9 with TRBJ1-4; 11 bases map to TRBD1. CDR3 length: 14 residues. V lost 1 base and J lost 8; bases outside the gene matches: 0. CDR1 and CDR2 from the germline V gene are SEHNR and FQNEAQ (reference sequence). DNA of the CDR3: TGTGCCAGCAGCTTAGGGACAGGGGGCGAAAAACTGTTTTTT. This translates into CASSLGTGGEKLFF.

This chain connects TRBV6-5 to TRBJ1-4, with D possibly matching TRBD1 (6 bases). Germline V gives CDR1 MNHEY, CDR2 SVGAGI. With 10 bases removed from V and 2 bases from J, the gap between germline ends came to 11 bases. This CDR3 spans 13 amino acids. The CDR3 DNA reads TGTGCCATCAACAGGGAGACTAATGAAAAACTGTTTTTT. This gives the protein CAINRETNEKLFF.

The count of this clone is one. CDR3 sequence reads: CASSPGQGNSPLHF. The CDR3 nucleotides are TGTGCCAGCAGCCCGGGACAGGGTAATTCACCCCTCCACTTT. The chain couples TRBV7-2 to TRBJ1-6, with 9 bases aligning to TRBD1. The CDR3 has 14 residues. CDR1 is SGHTA and CDR2 is FQGNSA in the germline V gene. V lost 5 bases and J lost 6; bases outside the gene matches: 2.

This chain links TRBV27 with TRBJ1-1, with D unresolved. The CDR3 sequence is 15 residues long. Looked up from germline, CDR1 is MNHEY and CDR2 is SMNVEV (reference sequence). Trimming took 6 bases from V and 1 from J, leaving 15 bases between them. This CDR3 is CASSPWTAENTEAFF. The CDR3 DNA reads as TGTGCCAGCAGCCCATGGACTGCAGAGAACACTGAAGCTTTCTTT.

J is TRBJ2-7 and V is TRBV29-1, with 8 nucleotides matching TRBD2. Losses at the gene ends were 3 bases for V and 5 bases for J; bases not matched to a gene: 12. Per the germline V gene, CDR1 is SQVTM and CDR2 is ANQGSEA. The CDR3 spans 15 residues. For the CDR3, the DNA is TGCAGCGTTGAGTCCCCTCTAGCGGGTGTGAACGAGCAGTACTTC. Protein sequence: CSVESPLAGVNEQYF.

This chain links TRBV6-5 with TRBJ2-7; TRBD2 agrees at 12 bases. The germline V gene has CDR1 MNHEY and CDR2 SVGAGI. Germline trimming cut 8 bases from V and 7 bases from J; bases unmatched to any gene: 6. The CDR3 loop spans 13 amino acids. The CDR3 region is CASPSGGAGEQYF. In DNA form, the CDR3 reads TGTGCCAGCCCTAGCGGGGGGGCGGGGGAGCAGTACTTC.

The chain is built from TRBV2 and TRBJ2-5, with D hard to call. The CDR3 extends over 12 amino acids. Germline V gene data show CDR1 as SNHLY and CDR2 as FYNNEI. Deletions cut 8 bases from V and 5 bases from J, with 12 bases between. The CDR3: CASDAVRETQYF. The CDR3 DNA follows: TGTGCCAGCGACGCGGTACGGGAGACCCAGTACTTC.

This clone was counted only a few times. This chain joins TRBV4-1 and TRBJ2-4, with 9 bases lining up with TRBD2. V shed 1 base and J 6 bases; nucleotides not matched to a gene: 7. The CDR3 is 16 amino acids. Germline V gene sequence: CDR1 MGHRA, CDR2 YSYEKL. CDR3 in amino acids: CASSQGRLAGTNIQYF. CDR3 in DNA: TGCGCCAGCAGCCAAGGCCGGCTAGCGGGGACAAACATTCAGTACTTC.

This chain joins TRBV4-2 and TRBJ1-2, with 7 bases that match TRBD1. Germline lookup yields CDR1 LGHNA and CDR2 YNFKEQ. The trim removed 1 base at V and 8 bases at J, leaving 10 bases unmatched. The CDR3 consists of 15 residues. The CDR3 sequence: CASSQATGTASGYTF. The DNA of the CDR3 is TGTGCCAGCAGCCAAGCTACCGGGACAGCGTCGGGCTACACCTTC.

This clone was detected once. V and J are TRBV3-1 (or the pseudogene TRBV3-2) and TRBJ1-4, with 10 nucleotides matching TRBD1. The CDR3 runs to 14 residues. The V segment lost 4 bases and the J segment 8 bases; nucleotides outside the gene matches: 4. The V gene's germline CDR1 is LGHDT and CDR2 YNNKEL (reference sequence). CDR3 coding DNA: TGTGCCAGCAGCCCCGGACAGGGGGAGGAAAAACTGTTTTTT. This encodes CASSPGQGEEKLFF.

The chain couples TRBV7-9 to TRBJ2-2; no clear D gene. Trimming cost V 1 base and J 4 bases, with 7 bases left between them. The CDR3 is made up of 14 amino acids. Germline CDR1 reads SEHNR; CDR2 reads FQNEAQ (reference sequence). The CDR3 bases are TGTGCCAGCAGCTTAGTTCCGAGCACCGGGGAGCTGTTTTTT. This translates into CASSLVPSTGELFF.

J is TRBJ2-1 and V is TRBV11-2, with TRBD2 matching 9 bases. The germline V gene has CDR1 SGHAT and CDR2 FQNNGV. CDR3 length: 14 residues. The V gene end was trimmed by 5 bases and the J gene end by 5 bases; junction bases not matched to a gene: 4. The CDR3 DNA follows: TGTGCCAGCAGCGCCAGCGGGGGGAACAATGAGCAGTTCTTC. Translation gives CASSASGGNNEQFF.

This chain joins TRBV6-5 and TRBJ2-6, with D possibly being TRBD1 (5 bases). The germline V and J ends were trimmed by 2 bases and 4 bases, with 9 bases remaining between them. CDR1 is MNHEY, CDR2 SVGAGI, per germline. There are 15 residues in the CDR3. In DNA form, the CDR3 reads TGTGCCAGCAGTTACGGGGCGCCAGGGGCCAACGTCCTGACTTTC. It encodes CASSYGAPGANVLTF.